This record concerns one T cell receptor (beta chain) sequence. These data originate in a study of blood T cell repertoires in COVID-19. CDR3 length: 15 amino acids. V gave up 6 bases and J gave up 3 bases; unmatched junction bases: 4. Germline CDR1 is MDHEN and CDR2 is SYDVKM. Authors' data handling: Amplifying reference gene primers gave estimates of nucleated cell counts. The table came from immunoSEQ multiplex PCR; TCRdb's copy has only in-frame clones and leaves some out. The V and J calls and clone size were taken over from that table, and D and trimming were inferred from the DNA. The repertoire holds roughly 200,000 clones, with 75% to 90% as singletons.

Sequencing was carried out using peripheral blood. J is TRBJ2-7 and V is TRBV28, with 14 bases lining up with TRBD2. The origin of this receptor is a man in his forties with acute or convalescent COVID-19. The CDR3 sequence is CASRMGTSGSYEQYF. The CDR3 DNA follows: TGTGCCAGCAGAATGGGGACTAGCGGGAGCTACGAGCAGTACTTC.